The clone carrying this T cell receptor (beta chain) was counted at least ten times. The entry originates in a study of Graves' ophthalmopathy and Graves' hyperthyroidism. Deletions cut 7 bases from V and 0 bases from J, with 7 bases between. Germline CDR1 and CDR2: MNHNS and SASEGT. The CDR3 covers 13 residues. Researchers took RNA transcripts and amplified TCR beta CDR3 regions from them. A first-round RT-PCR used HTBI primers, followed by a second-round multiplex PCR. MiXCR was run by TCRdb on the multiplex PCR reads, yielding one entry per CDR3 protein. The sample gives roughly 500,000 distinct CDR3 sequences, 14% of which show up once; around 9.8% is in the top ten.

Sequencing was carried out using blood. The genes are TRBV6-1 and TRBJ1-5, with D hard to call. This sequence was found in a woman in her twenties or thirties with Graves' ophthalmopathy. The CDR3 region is CASMISSNQPQHF. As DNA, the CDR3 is TGTGCCAGCATGATAAGTAGCAATCAGCCCCAGCATTTT.